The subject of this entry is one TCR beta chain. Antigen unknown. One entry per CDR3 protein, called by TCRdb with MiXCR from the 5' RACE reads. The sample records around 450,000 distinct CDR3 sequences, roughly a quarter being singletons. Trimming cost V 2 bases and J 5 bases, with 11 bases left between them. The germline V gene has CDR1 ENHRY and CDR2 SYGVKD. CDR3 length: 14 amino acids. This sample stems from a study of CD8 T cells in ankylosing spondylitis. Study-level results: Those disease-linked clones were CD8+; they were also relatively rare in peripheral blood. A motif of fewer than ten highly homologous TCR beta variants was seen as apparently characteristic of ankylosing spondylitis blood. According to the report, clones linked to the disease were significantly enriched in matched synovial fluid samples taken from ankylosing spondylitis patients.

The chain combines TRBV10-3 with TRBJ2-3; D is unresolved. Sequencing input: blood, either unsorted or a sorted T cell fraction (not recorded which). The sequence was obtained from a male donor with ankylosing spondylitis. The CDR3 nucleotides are TGTGCCATCAGTGAGAACCCTACCGGAGATACGCAGTATTTT. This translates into CAISENPTGDTQYF.